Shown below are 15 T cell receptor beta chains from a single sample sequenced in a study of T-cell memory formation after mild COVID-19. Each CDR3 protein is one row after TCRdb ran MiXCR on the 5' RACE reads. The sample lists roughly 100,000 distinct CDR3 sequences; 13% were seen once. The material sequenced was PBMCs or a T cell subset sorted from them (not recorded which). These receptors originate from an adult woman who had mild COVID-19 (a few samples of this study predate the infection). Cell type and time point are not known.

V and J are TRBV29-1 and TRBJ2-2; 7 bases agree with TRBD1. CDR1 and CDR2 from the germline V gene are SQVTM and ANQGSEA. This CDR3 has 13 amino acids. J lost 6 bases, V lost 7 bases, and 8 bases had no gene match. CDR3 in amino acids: CSADRVNPGELFF. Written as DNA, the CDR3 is TGCAGCGCCGACAGGGTCAATCCCGGGGAGCTGTTTTTT.

The CDR3 reads CASSLEGMNNQPQHF. CDR3 sequence (DNA): TGTGCCAGCAGTTTGGAAGGGATGAACAATCAGCCCCAGCATTTT. V gene TRBV27 combines with J gene TRBJ1-5; D not resolved. This CDR3 is built from 15 residues. V was clipped by 3 bases and J by 3 bases, with 12 bases between them. The V gene's germline CDR1 is MNHEY and CDR2 SMNVEV (reference sequence).

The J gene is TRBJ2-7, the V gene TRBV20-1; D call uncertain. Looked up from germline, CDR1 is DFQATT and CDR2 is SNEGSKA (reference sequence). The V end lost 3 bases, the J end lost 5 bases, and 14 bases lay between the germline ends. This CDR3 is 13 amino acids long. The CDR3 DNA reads TGCAGTGCTAGGTTCTTACCCCTGGACGAGCAGTACTTC. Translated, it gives CSARFLPLDEQYF.

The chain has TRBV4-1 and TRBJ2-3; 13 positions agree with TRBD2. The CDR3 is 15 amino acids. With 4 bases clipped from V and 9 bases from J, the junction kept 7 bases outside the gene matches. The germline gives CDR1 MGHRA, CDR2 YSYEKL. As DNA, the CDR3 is TGCGCCAGCAGCCGGACTAGCGGGGGCTCAGGGACGCAGTATTTT. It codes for CASSRTSGGSGTQYF.

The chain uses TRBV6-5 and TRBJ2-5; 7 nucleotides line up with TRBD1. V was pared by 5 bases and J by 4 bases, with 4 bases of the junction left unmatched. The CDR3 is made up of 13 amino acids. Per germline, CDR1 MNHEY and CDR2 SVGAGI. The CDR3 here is CASSQGGVETQYF. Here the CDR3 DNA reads TGTGCCAGCAGTCAAGGGGGCGTAGAGACCCAGTACTTC.

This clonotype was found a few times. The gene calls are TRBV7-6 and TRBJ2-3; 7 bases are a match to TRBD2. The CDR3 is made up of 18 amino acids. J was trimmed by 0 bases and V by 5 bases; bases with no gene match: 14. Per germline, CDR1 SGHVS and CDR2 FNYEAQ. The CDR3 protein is CASSAPGTSAGSTDTQYF. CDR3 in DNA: TGTGCCAGCAGCGCACCAGGAACTTCAGCGGGGAGCACAGATACGCAGTATTTT.

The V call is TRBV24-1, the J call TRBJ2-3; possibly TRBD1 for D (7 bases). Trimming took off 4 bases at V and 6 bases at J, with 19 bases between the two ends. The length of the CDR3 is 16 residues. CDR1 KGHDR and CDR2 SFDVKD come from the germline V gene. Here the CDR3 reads CATSELRDRLGDTQYF. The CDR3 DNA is TGTGCCACCAGTGAGCTCCGGGACAGACTAGGGGATACGCAGTATTTT.

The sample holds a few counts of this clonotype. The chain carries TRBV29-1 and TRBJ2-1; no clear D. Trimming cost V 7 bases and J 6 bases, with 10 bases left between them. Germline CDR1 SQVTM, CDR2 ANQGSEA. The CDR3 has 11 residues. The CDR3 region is CSAFMGNEQFF. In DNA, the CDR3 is TGCAGCGCCTTTATGGGCAATGAGCAGTTCTTC.

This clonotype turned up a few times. The CDR3 nucleotides are TGTGCCAGCAGTTTGTGGGGGTACCAAGAGACCCAGTACTTC. Translated, it gives CASSLWGYQETQYF. This rearrangement joins TRBV27 to TRBJ2-5; D tentatively fits TRBD1 or TRBD2 (5 bases each). CDR1 is MNHEY and CDR2 is SMNVEV in the germline V gene (reference sequence). Trimming took off 3 bases at V and 0 bases at J, with 8 bases between the two ends. The CDR3 is 14 amino acids.

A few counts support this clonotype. The CDR3 here is CASSYEGWGQYF. The CDR3, as DNA: TGTGCCAGCAGTTACGAGGGCTGGGGGCAGTACTTC. The chain couples TRBV6-6 to TRBJ2-7, with D possibly matching TRBD2 (5 bases). Germline CDR1 and CDR2: MNHNY and SVGAGI (reference sequence). V gave up 2 bases and J gave up 9 bases, with 11 bases separating them. This CDR3 is 12 amino acids long.

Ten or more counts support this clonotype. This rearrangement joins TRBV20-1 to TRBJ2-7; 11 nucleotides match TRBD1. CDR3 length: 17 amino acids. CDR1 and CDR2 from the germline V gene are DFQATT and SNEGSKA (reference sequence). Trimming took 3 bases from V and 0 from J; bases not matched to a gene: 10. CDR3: CSARAGTGGRFSYEQYF. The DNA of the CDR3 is TGCAGTGCTAGGGCCGGGACAGGGGGACGATTCTCCTACGAGCAGTACTTC.

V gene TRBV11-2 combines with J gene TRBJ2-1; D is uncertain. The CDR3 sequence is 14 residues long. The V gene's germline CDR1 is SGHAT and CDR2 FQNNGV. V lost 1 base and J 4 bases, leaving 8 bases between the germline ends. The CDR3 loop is CASSLVQQYNEQFF. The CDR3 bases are TGTGCCAGCAGCTTAGTACAGCAATACAATGAGCAGTTCTTC.

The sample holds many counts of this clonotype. Written as DNA, the CDR3 is TGCAGCGTTGGGTCAGAGGACAGGGGCTACGAGCAGTACTTC. Translating gives CSVGSEDRGYEQYF. The J gene is TRBJ2-7, the V gene TRBV29-1, with TRBD1 matching 9 bases. The CDR3 length is 14 residues. CDR1 SQVTM and CDR2 ANQGSEA come from the germline V gene. With 4 bases clipped from V and 3 bases from J, the junction kept 7 bases outside the gene matches.

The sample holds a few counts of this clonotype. CDR3 nucleotide sequence: TGTGCCAGCAGCGTGACAGGGGTAGGACAGCCCCAGCATTTT. This translates into CASSVTGVGQPQHF. The rearrangement links TRBV7-9 to TRBJ1-5, with 8 bases identical to TRBD1. V gave up 5 bases and J gave up 7 bases; unmatched junction bases: 7. Germline loops: CDR1 SEHNR, CDR2 FQNEAQ (reference sequence). The CDR3 has 14 residues.

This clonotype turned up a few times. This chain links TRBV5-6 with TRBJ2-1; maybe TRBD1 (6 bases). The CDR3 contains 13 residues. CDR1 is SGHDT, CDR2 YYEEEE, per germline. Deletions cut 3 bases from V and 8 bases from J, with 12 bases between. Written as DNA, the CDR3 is TGTGCCAGCAGCTCTGGACAGAACGATGAGCAGTTCTTC. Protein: CASSSGQNDEQFF.